This T cell receptor (beta chain) was found in a study of metastatic and nonmetastatic thyroid tumors (dated by TCRdb to about 2020). General notes on the study: For patients with malignant and with benign thyroid disease, the researchers compared repertoires between peripheral blood samples and tumor or nodule tissue samples. General study outcomes and caveats: In both blood and tumor samples, TCR beta diversity was reported to be significantly higher in malignant tumors than in benign nodules.

Comments on this clone: Its cognate antigen has yet to be identified. No much larger clone is present one base from it, and per-base qualities are unavailable.

Library preparation was by PCR. TCRdb shows the sequencer as Illumina HiSeq 4000. The TCR beta-chain CDR3 region of each patient was profiled by high-throughput sequencing. The study's processing was this. A classifier to discriminate distant-metastatic papillary thyroid cancer patients was built from CDR3 differences across clinicopathological groups. To measure repertoire diversity the researchers used the Shannon index, while the Morisita-Horn index served to gauge how similar the tumor and blood repertoires were. TCRdb itself trimmed the public reads at Q25 with fastp, ran MiXCR and retained productive beta chains. TCRdb, not the original authors, processed these V and J calls. Across this sample there are 20,000 to 25,000 clones, with 24% seen only once. The ten largest make up more than 5.5% of the sample. The germline V gene yields LGHNA for CDR1 and YNFKEQ for CDR2. Measured from the cysteine to the phenylalanine, the CDR3 is 14 residues long. The entry retains the CDR3 DNA only, 42 bases that are in frame from base 1. At the junction V is shortened by 4 bases and J by 4 bases; bases outside the gene matches: 1.

None of the patients had been given any treatment before thyroid surgery. Using T-cell receptor beta sequencing, the researchers looked back retrospectively at clinical samples from patients, gathered between about 2011 and 2018. The chain uses TRBV4-2 and TRBJ2-5, with TRBD2 matching 12 junction bases. The TCR originated in a female donor with papillary thyroid cancer or a benign thyroid nodule (not recorded which). Some clones in this sample may be carry-over from other donors' samples. The material sequenced was tumor tissue. The CDR3 has the sequence CASSPGLAGETQYF. The base sequence is TGTGCCAGCAGCCCGGGACTAGCGGGAGAGACCCAGTACTTC.